Each of the 7 T cell receptor beta chains below was sequenced from the same sample in a study of shared clonotypes between healthy human individuals (dated by TCRdb to 2020 to 2022). The method behind the library was the immunoSEQ multiplex PCR assay. TCRdb holds this immuneACCESS table with in-frame rearrangements only. Some clones are missing; in checked studies, unresolved V genes explain under half, and the rest has no known cause. The table for this sample lists 2 million to 2.5 million clones; more than 90% of them were counted only once. 0.13% of the sample is in the top ten clones. The sequenced sample was naive CD4+ T cells sorted from blood. The cell subset or site label, as the study defines it: CD45RA+ positively selected. The source is a man in his late teens or twenties in good health.

The genes are TRBV6-6 and TRBJ2-2, with TRBD2 identical over 8 bases. Germline trimming cut 10 bases from V and 6 bases from J; bases unmatched to any gene: 7. The V gene's germline CDR1 is MNHNY and CDR2 SVGAGI (reference sequence). The CDR3 has 13 residues. The CDR3 spells CANSGGGAGELFF. CDR3 in DNA: TGTGCCAATTCGGGAGGGGGTGCCGGGGAGCTGTTTTTT.

The chain has TRBV2 and TRBJ1-1; unclear D gene. There are 12 residues in the CDR3. Germline assignment: CDR1 SNHLY and CDR2 FYNNEI. Deletions cut 6 bases from V and 4 bases from J, with 9 bases between. The CDR3 protein is CASSAWGTEAFF. Written as DNA, the CDR3 is TGTGCCAGCAGCGCATGGGGCACTGAAGCTTTCTTT.

The chain links TRBV30 to TRBJ1-3; D gene ambiguous. The CDR3 sequence is 15 residues long. Germline lookup yields CDR1 GTSNPN and CDR2 SVGIG (reference sequence). V gave up 5 bases and J gave up 3 bases, with 17 bases separating them. The chain's CDR3 is CAWSRPTNFGNTIYF. The CDR3, as DNA: TGTGCCTGGTCCAGACCGACCAATTTTGGAAACACCATATATTTT.

The chain employs TRBV6-5 and TRBJ2-1, with 9 bases aligning to TRBD1. Germline CDR1 MNHEY, CDR2 SVGAGI. Trimming removed 6 bases from V and 10 bases from J; junction bases left unmatched: 7. The CDR3 extends over 13 amino acids. For the CDR3, the DNA is TGTGCCAGCAGCTCCGGGACAGGGACCGAGCAGTTCTTC. It specifies CASSSGTGTEQFF.

V usage is TRBV7-6 and J usage is TRBJ1-1; D is ambiguous. Trimming stripped 2 bases from V and 8 bases from J, with 15 bases between. The germline V gene encodes CDR1 SGHVS and CDR2 FNYEAQ. The CDR3 is 14 amino acids. CDR3 bases: TGTGCCAGCAGCTTAACCCACCCCAAAGGCGAAGCTTTCTTT. Translated, it gives CASSLTHPKGEAFF.

This chain joins TRBV19 and TRBJ2-6, with D perhaps matching TRBD1 or TRBD2 (5 bases each). Germline-derived CDR1 and CDR2 are LNHDA and SQIVND (reference sequence). Trimming removed 1 base from V and 2 bases from J, with 6 bases in between. The CDR3 loop spans 15 amino acids. The CDR3 loop reads CASSIGDPGANVLTF. CDR3 nucleotides: TGTGCCAGTAGTATAGGGGACCCTGGGGCCAACGTCCTGACTTTC.

The chain recombines TRBV4-1 with TRBJ2-5; 8 nucleotides line up with TRBD2. Germline V gene data show CDR1 as MGHRA and CDR2 as YSYEKL. The V gene end was trimmed by 1 base and the J gene end by 5 bases; junction bases not matched to a gene: 12. The CDR3 has 17 residues. In DNA, the CDR3 is TGCGCCAGCAGCCAAGTTCGAGGGGAAGCGGGAGCGGAGACCCAGTACTTC. Translation gives CASSQVRGEAGAETQYF.